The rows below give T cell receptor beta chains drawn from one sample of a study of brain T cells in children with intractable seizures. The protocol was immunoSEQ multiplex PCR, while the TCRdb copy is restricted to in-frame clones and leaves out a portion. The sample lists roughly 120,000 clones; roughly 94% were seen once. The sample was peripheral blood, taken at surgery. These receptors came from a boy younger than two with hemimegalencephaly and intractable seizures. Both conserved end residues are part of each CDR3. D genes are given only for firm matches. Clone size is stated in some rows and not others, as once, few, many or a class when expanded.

CDR3 DNA: TGTGCCATCAGTGAGTCTGCACTCCACTCCAGGCAGCCCCAGCATTTT
CDR3 protein: CAISESALHSRQPQHF
D gene: -
CDR3 length: 16
clone size: -
V gene: TRBV10-3
J gene: TRBJ1-5

CDR3 DNA: TGTGCCAGCAGCTTAGAGCTAGCCTCCACAGATACGCAGTATTTT
CDR3 protein: CASSLELASTDTQYF
D gene: -
CDR3 length: 15
clone size: -
V gene: TRBV7-3
J gene: TRBJ2-3

CDR3 DNA: TGTGCCAGCAGCCCGACTGGCGGGGGGAATGGGAATGAGCAGTTCTTC
CDR3 protein: CASSPTGGGNGNEQFF
D gene: TRBD2
CDR3 length: 16
clone size: -
V gene: TRBV7-3
J gene: TRBJ2-1

CDR3 DNA: TGTGCCAGCAGCTCAGTCGCAGGGGCAGAGACCCAGTACTTC
CDR3 protein: CASSSVAGAETQYF
D gene: -
CDR3 length: 14
clone size: once
V gene: TRBV7-7
J gene: TRBJ2-5

CDR3 DNA: TGTGCCAGCAGCCCCCATTTAGCTCAGCCCCAGCATTTT
CDR3 protein: CASSPHLAQPQHF
D gene: -
CDR3 length: 13
clone size: -
V gene: TRBV27
J gene: TRBJ1-5

CDR3 DNA: TGTGCCAGCAGTCCACTTAACCACGGGGCCGGCTACACCTTC
CDR3 protein: CASSPLNHGAGYTF
D gene: -
CDR3 length: 14
clone size: -
V gene: TRBV28
J gene: TRBJ1-2

CDR3 DNA: TGTGCCAGCAGCCATCCGACAGCTCACACCGGGGAGCTGTTTTTT
CDR3 protein: CASSHPTAHTGELFF
D gene: -
CDR3 length: 15
clone size: -
V gene: TRBV7-9
J gene: TRBJ2-2

CDR3 DNA: TGTGCCACCAGTGACGGTAGGGAGACCCAGTACTTC
CDR3 protein: CATSDGRETQYF
D gene: -
CDR3 length: 12
clone size: -
V gene: TRBV24-1
J gene: TRBJ2-5

CDR3 DNA: TGTGCCAGCAGCTTAGGGACGCGGCCCTCCTCTGGAAACACCATATATTTT
CDR3 protein: CASSLGTRPSSGNTIYF
D gene: -
CDR3 length: 17
clone size: -
V gene: TRBV7-6
J gene: TRBJ1-3

CDR3 DNA: TGTGCCACCGCAGACAGGGGTTATGGCTACACCTTC
CDR3 protein: CATADRGYGYTF
D gene: TRBD1
CDR3 length: 12
clone size: -
V gene: TRBV15
J gene: TRBJ1-2

CDR3 DNA: TGTGCCACCAGTGACCCAGGACAGACGTCCTACAATGAGCAGTTCTTC
CDR3 protein: CATSDPGQTSYNEQFF
D gene: -
CDR3 length: 16
clone size: -
V gene: TRBV24-1
J gene: TRBJ2-1

CDR3 DNA: TGTGCCAGCAGTTTGCTTACTTTAGGACCGCCCTACGAGCAGTACTTC
CDR3 protein: CASSLLTLGPPYEQYF
D gene: -
CDR3 length: 16
clone size: -
V gene: TRBV28
J gene: TRBJ2-7

CDR3 DNA: TGTGCCAGCAGTTACTCCCTTTTCAACACTGAAGCTTTCTTT
CDR3 protein: CASSYSLFNTEAFF
D gene: -
CDR3 length: 14
clone size: once
V gene: TRBV6-5
J gene: TRBJ1-1

CDR3 DNA: TGTGCCACTAGCGGGGGCTACGAGCAGTACTTC
CDR3 protein: CATSGGYEQYF
D gene: TRBD2
CDR3 length: 11
clone size: -
V gene: TRBV28
J gene: TRBJ2-7

CDR3 DNA: TGTGCCAGCAGCTTAGAGAGCACGGGACGGGGAAACACCATATATTTT
CDR3 protein: CASSLESTGRGNTIYF
D gene: -
CDR3 length: 16
clone size: -
V gene: TRBV13
J gene: TRBJ1-3

CDR3 DNA: TGTGCCAGCAGCTCGGCACTTGCCTTTTCTGGGGCCAACGTCCTGACTTTC
CDR3 protein: CASSSALAFSGANVLTF
D gene: -
CDR3 length: 17
clone size: -
V gene: TRBV7-3
J gene: TRBJ2-6

CDR3 DNA: TGTGCCAGCAGTCTCGGACTAGCGGGGTACGGATACGAGCAGTACTTC
CDR3 protein: CASSLGLAGYGYEQYF
D gene: TRBD2
CDR3 length: 16
clone size: -
V gene: TRBV27
J gene: TRBJ2-7

CDR3 DNA: TGTGCCAGCAGCCCCGTTTCTCACGGGCGGCCGTACTACGAGCAGTACTTC
CDR3 protein: CASSPVSHGRPYYEQYF
D gene: -
CDR3 length: 17
clone size: -
V gene: TRBV9
J gene: TRBJ2-7

CDR3 DNA: TGCGCCAGCAGCCCCCGACTAGCGGGAGAAGTCGAGCAGTACTTC
CDR3 protein: CASSPRLAGEVEQYF
D gene: TRBD2
CDR3 length: 15
clone size: -
V gene: TRBV5-1
J gene: TRBJ2-7

CDR3 DNA: TGTGCCAGTGAAATGGCAGGAGATCAGCCCCAGCATTTT
CDR3 protein: CASEMAGDQPQHF
D gene: -
CDR3 length: 13
clone size: -
V gene: TRBV28
J gene: TRBJ1-5

CDR3 DNA: TGTGCCAGCAGCGTCAGCGGTAACACCGGGGAGCTGTTTTTT
CDR3 protein: CASSVSGNTGELFF
D gene: -
CDR3 length: 14
clone size: -
V gene: TRBV9
J gene: TRBJ2-2

CDR3 DNA: TGTGCAAGTCGCTTAGCGGGGAGGAGGGCCGGGGAGCTGTTTTTT
CDR3 protein: CASRLAGRRAGELFF
D gene: -
CDR3 length: 15
clone size: -
V gene: TRBV12-2
J gene: TRBJ2-2

CDR3 DNA: TGTGCCAGCAGTGAAGCGGGATCTGAGGGCGAAAAACTGTTTTTT
CDR3 protein: CASSEAGSEGEKLFF
D gene: -
CDR3 length: 15
clone size: once
V gene: TRBV2
J gene: TRBJ1-4

CDR3 DNA: TGTGCCAGCAGCAACCGAACTAGCGGGAGGGCCCATGAGCAGTTCTTC
CDR3 protein: CASSNRTSGRAHEQFF
D gene: -
CDR3 length: 16
clone size: -
V gene: TRBV21-1
J gene: TRBJ2-1

CDR3 DNA: TGTGCCAGCAGTCCACACAGGGGAAGGTATGGCTACACCTTC
CDR3 protein: CASSPHRGRYGYTF
D gene: TRBD1
CDR3 length: 14
clone size: -
V gene: TRBV6-2/TRBV6-3
J gene: TRBJ1-2

CDR3 DNA: TGTGCCAGCAGCCGGTCCTCCTTGGTCACCGGGGAGCTGTTTTTT
CDR3 protein: CASSRSSLVTGELFF
D gene: -
CDR3 length: 15
clone size: -
V gene: TRBV3-1/TRBV3-2
J gene: TRBJ2-2

CDR3 DNA: TGTGCCAGCAGCTTAGACAGGGGGATTTTAGAGACCCAGTACTTC
CDR3 protein: CASSLDRGILETQYF
D gene: TRBD1
CDR3 length: 15
clone size: once
V gene: TRBV11-2
J gene: TRBJ2-5

CDR3 DNA: TGTGCCAGCAGTTTGTCCCTTGACTGGACTGAGCAGTACTTC
CDR3 protein: CASSLSLDWTEQYF
D gene: -
CDR3 length: 14
clone size: -
V gene: TRBV27
J gene: TRBJ2-7

CDR3 DNA: TGTGCCAGCTCACCCGGGACGGAGAGCAATGAGCAGTTCTTC
CDR3 protein: CASSPGTESNEQFF
D gene: -
CDR3 length: 14
clone size: -
V gene: TRBV18
J gene: TRBJ2-1

CDR3 DNA: TGTGCCAGCAGCTTAGTGGGTTTTAGCTCTGGGGCCAACGTCCTGACTTTC
CDR3 protein: CASSLVGFSSGANVLTF
D gene: -
CDR3 length: 17
clone size: -
V gene: TRBV5-8
J gene: TRBJ2-6

CDR3 DNA: TGTGCCAGCAGCTTTTGGACCCCCTACGAGCAGTACTTC
CDR3 protein: CASSFWTPYEQYF
D gene: -
CDR3 length: 13
clone size: -
V gene: TRBV11-2
J gene: TRBJ2-7

CDR3 DNA: TGTGCCAGCAGCTTAAGGGTTTACGGGAGGAACACCGGGGAGCTGTTTTTT
CDR3 protein: CASSLRVYGRNTGELFF
D gene: -
CDR3 length: 17
clone size: -
V gene: TRBV11-2
J gene: TRBJ2-2

CDR3 DNA: TGTGCCAGCAGTTTCCTGGGGGGGCTCGGTCAGCCCCAGCATTTT
CDR3 protein: CASSFLGGLGQPQHF
D gene: -
CDR3 length: 15
clone size: few
V gene: TRBV27
J gene: TRBJ1-5

CDR3 DNA: TGCGCCAGCAGCTCCACAGGGGGTGGCACAGATACGCAGTATTTT
CDR3 protein: CASSSTGGGTDTQYF
D gene: TRBD1
CDR3 length: 15
clone size: once
V gene: TRBV5-1
J gene: TRBJ2-3

CDR3 DNA: TGTGCCAGCAGTTCGGCTAGCGGGATTTACGAGCAGTACTTC
CDR3 protein: CASSSASGIYEQYF
D gene: TRBD2
CDR3 length: 14
clone size: -
V gene: TRBV28
J gene: TRBJ2-7

CDR3 DNA: TGTGCCAGCAGCCAAGGCGGGGGGCGAGATTCACCCCTCCACTTT
CDR3 protein: CASSQGGGRDSPLHF
D gene: -
CDR3 length: 15
clone size: -
V gene: TRBV14
J gene: TRBJ1-6

CDR3 DNA: TGTGCCAGCAGCCAAGAAGGGGAAAATTACTACAATGAGCAGTTCTTC
CDR3 protein: CASSQEGENYYNEQFF
D gene: -
CDR3 length: 16
clone size: -
V gene: TRBV4-2
J gene: TRBJ2-1

CDR3 DNA: TGTGCCAGCAGCTTTTATCGTTCCGGGACAGGGATGGAGACCCAGTACTTC
CDR3 protein: CASSFYRSGTGMETQYF
D gene: TRBD1
CDR3 length: 17
clone size: -
V gene: TRBV7-9
J gene: TRBJ2-5

CDR3 DNA: TGTGCCAGCAGCTTAGTACAACCTACCTACGAGCAGTACTTC
CDR3 protein: CASSLVQPTYEQYF
D gene: -
CDR3 length: 14
clone size: once
V gene: TRBV7-2
J gene: TRBJ2-7

CDR3 DNA: TGTGCCGCTAGGACAGGGTTGAACGAAAAACTGTTTTTT
CDR3 protein: CAARTGLNEKLFF
D gene: TRBD1
CDR3 length: 13
clone size: -
V gene: TRBV28
J gene: TRBJ1-4

CDR3 DNA: TGTGCCAGCAGTTTCATGGGAGTTGCCTACGAGCAGTACTTC
CDR3 protein: CASSFMGVAYEQYF
D gene: -
CDR3 length: 14
clone size: -
V gene: TRBV28
J gene: TRBJ2-7

CDR3 DNA: TGTGCCAGCAGCTTGGGGGGCCGTGATGGGACAGATACGCAGTATTTT
CDR3 protein: CASSLGGRDGTDTQYF
D gene: -
CDR3 length: 16
clone size: -
V gene: TRBV5-4
J gene: TRBJ2-3

CDR3 DNA: TGTGCCAGCAGCCAAGTAAGCGGGAGTCTCTACAATGAGCAGTTCTTC
CDR3 protein: CASSQVSGSLYNEQFF
D gene: TRBD2
CDR3 length: 16
clone size: -
V gene: TRBV4-2
J gene: TRBJ2-1

CDR3 DNA: TGCGCCAGCAGCCAAGATCCCTCCTTGGCGGGAAGGACAGATACGCAGTATTTT
CDR3 protein: CASSQDPSLAGRTDTQYF
D gene: -
CDR3 length: 18
clone size: -
V gene: TRBV4-3
J gene: TRBJ2-3

CDR3 DNA: TGTGCCAGCAGTGAATTCTCCAGGGGTAGCTCCTACAATGAGCAGTTCTTC
CDR3 protein: CASSEFSRGSSYNEQFF
D gene: -
CDR3 length: 17
clone size: once
V gene: TRBV6-1
J gene: TRBJ2-1